The 30 T cell receptor beta chains reported below all come from one sample, sequenced in a study of blood T cell repertoires in COVID-19. Profiled with immunoSEQ multiplex PCR; TCRdb holds only in-frame clones, not every one. The sample carries about 220,000 clones, 84% recorded once. The material sequenced was peripheral blood. Every receptor here comes from a woman aged 60-75 years with acute or convalescent COVID-19.

V and J are TRBV19 and TRBJ1-4; D is unclear. V dropped 4 bases and J dropped 0 bases, with 9 bases sitting between them. Looked up from germline, CDR1 is LNHDA and CDR2 is SQIVND (reference sequence). This CDR3 has 15 amino acids. CDR3 sequence reads: CASSTLVSTNEKLFF. The CDR3 bases are TGTGCCAGTAGTACCCTAGTGTCAACTAATGAAAAACTGTTTTTT.

Only a few counts were recorded for this clone. This chain connects TRBV6-5 to TRBJ1-2; 7 nucleotides match TRBD1. The CDR3 loop spans 15 amino acids. The V gene end was trimmed by 6 bases and the J gene end by 4 bases; junction bases not matched to a gene: 11. The germline V gene has CDR1 MNHEY and CDR2 SVGAGI. The CDR3 is CASRNPTRGSYGYTF. The CDR3 DNA is TGTGCCAGCAGGAACCCCACCAGGGGGTCCTATGGCTACACCTTC.

This clone was seen more than once but under ten times. The V call is TRBV2, the J call TRBJ1-2; 11 bases agree with TRBD1. The CDR3 runs 13 residues. J gave up 13 bases and V 6 bases, and 10 bases lay outside the gene matches. Per the germline V gene, CDR1 is SNHLY and CDR2 is FYNNEI. CDR3: CASRKGQGGPLTF. The CDR3, as DNA: TGTGCCAGCAGAAAGGGACAGGGGGGGCCTCTCACCTTC.

The chain links TRBV5-4 to TRBJ2-5, with 14 bases fitting TRBD2. The CDR3 runs 18 residues. The germline gives CDR1 SGHNT, CDR2 YYREEE (reference sequence). V lost 5 bases, J lost 1 base, and 10 bases stayed unmatched. CDR3 region: CASSSGTSGGGSQETQYF. CDR3 coding DNA: TGTGCCAGCAGTTCCGGGACTAGCGGGGGAGGATCCCAAGAGACCCAGTACTTC.

V and J are TRBV2 and TRBJ2-3; 10 positions match TRBD2. Unmatched junction bases numbered 15, after V lost 11 bases and J lost 4 bases. CDR1 is SNHLY, CDR2 FYNNEI, per germline. The CDR3 spans 16 residues. This CDR3 reads CAGLSGGNYGADTQYF. CDR3 nucleotides: TGTGCCGGTCTTAGCGGGGGGAACTATGGTGCAGATACGCAGTATTTT.

The chain employs TRBV3-1 (or the pseudogene TRBV3-2) and TRBJ1-6; the match to TRBD1 covers 9 bases. In germline, CDR1 is LGHDT, CDR2 YNNKEL (reference sequence). This CDR3 is 15 amino acids long. Trimming removed 1 base from V and 9 bases from J; junction bases left unmatched: 4. CDR3 in amino acids: CASSQGQGVISPLHF. The CDR3 nucleotides are TGTGCCAGCAGCCAAGGACAGGGGGTGATTTCACCCCTCCACTTT.

The gene calls are TRBV18 and TRBJ2-3, with TRBD2 identical over 8 bases. This CDR3 region has 14 residues. Trimming removed 8 bases from V and 0 bases from J; junction bases left unmatched: 4. CDR1 is KGHSH and CDR2 is LQKENI in the germline V gene. The DNA for the CDR3 is TGTGCCAGCCAAACTAGCGGTAGCACAGATACGCAGTATTTT. It is translated as CASQTSGSTDTQYF.

Comments on this clone: The junction departs from germline at one end; a sequencing error may be responsible. V and J are TRBV7-8 and TRBJ2-1; 9 bases match TRBD2. The CDR3 covers 16 residues. Germline V gene sequence: CDR1 SGHVS, CDR2 FQNEAQ. CDR3: CASCLEGGGANNEQFF. The CDR3 region has the DNA TGTGCCAGCTGCTTAGAAGGCGGGGGGGCGAACAATGAGCAGTTCTTC.

J is TRBJ1-6 and V is TRBV18; TRBD1 aligns across 12 bases. Looked up from germline, CDR1 is KGHSH and CDR2 is LQKENI. Germline trimming cut 2 bases from V and 13 bases from J; bases unmatched to any gene: 6. The CDR3 consists of 15 residues. CDR3 region: CASSPSGTGGFPLHF. The CDR3 nucleotides read TGTGCCAGCTCACCATCCGGGACAGGGGGCTTCCCCCTCCACTTT.

This clone was found a few times. The chain uses TRBV2 and TRBJ2-4; D might be TRBD2 (7 bases). Trimming removed 1 base at V and 6 bases at J, with 13 bases between. The CDR3 length is 15 residues. Looked up from germline, CDR1 is SNHLY and CDR2 is FYNNEI. In DNA form, the CDR3 reads TGTGCCAGCAGTGAAGGGAAGGGGGGGCTAAACATTCAGTACTTC. Translated: CASSEGKGGLNIQYF.

This chain links TRBV7-2 with TRBJ1-6; TRBD1 agrees at 7 bases. V was pared by 6 bases and J by 9 bases, with 11 bases of the junction left unmatched. CDR1 and CDR2 from the germline V gene are SGHTA and FQGNSA. This CDR3 is built from 15 residues. The CDR3 DNA reads TGTGCCAGCAGTTACGACAGGGCCCTAAGTTCACCCCTCCACTTT. Its protein is CASSYDRALSSPLHF. The full variable domain, completed using reference TRBV7-2 and TRBJ1-6, is GAGVSQSPSNKVTEKGKDVELRCDPISGHTALYWYRQSLGQGLEFLIYFQGNSAPDKSGLPSDRFSAERTGGSVSTLTIQRTQQEDSAVYLCASSYDRALSSPLHFGNGTRLTVT.

The rearrangement uses TRBV6-6 and TRBJ1-3; D remains unclear. The V and J ends lost 6 bases and 0 bases respectively, with 6 bases between them. The CDR3 extends over 13 amino acids. The germline gives CDR1 MNHNY, CDR2 SVGAGI (reference sequence). CDR3: CASRADSGNTIYF. CDR3 nucleotide sequence: TGTGCCAGCAGGGCTGACTCTGGAAACACCATATATTTT.

This chain uses TRBV5-1 with TRBJ2-2, with 7 bases matching TRBD1. The ends lost 5 bases at V and 0 bases at J; junction bases unmatched: 4. CDR1 and CDR2 from the germline V gene are SGHRS and YFSETQ. CDR3 length equals 15 residues. Written as DNA, the CDR3 is TGCGCCAGCAGGGGCCAGGGGGCGAACACCGGGGAGCTGTTTTTT. This codes for CASRGQGANTGELFF.

The chain combines TRBV9 with TRBJ2-1; D possibly corresponds to TRBD2 (5 bases). The CDR3 is made up of 16 amino acids. V lost 0 bases, J lost 8 bases, and 18 bases lay in between. Germline CDR1 is SGDLS and CDR2 is YYNGEE. The CDR3 DNA reads TGTGCCAGCAGCGTAGAGCCGGGGTCGGCGTTTCATGAGCAGTTCTTC. It codes for CASSVEPGSAFHEQFF. Complete variable domain (other parts from reference TRBV9 and TRBJ2-1): DSGVTQTPKHLITATGQRVTLRCSPRSGDLSVYWYQQSLDQGLQFLIQYYNGEERAKGNILERFSAQQFPDLHSELNLSSLELGDSALYFCASSVEPGSAFHEQFFGPGTRLTVL.

The chain links TRBV18 to TRBJ1-1; D gene unclear. CDR1 and CDR2 (germline): KGHSH, LQKENI. The CDR3 runs to 15 residues. V lost 4 bases, J lost 1 base, and 13 bases lay in between. CDR3 loop: CASSRFGDSNTEAFF. The CDR3 DNA reads TGTGCCAGCTCACGCTTTGGAGATTCGAACACTGAAGCTTTCTTT.

The rearrangement uses TRBV9 and TRBJ1-2, with 11 bases that match TRBD1. V trimming: 4 bases; J trimming: 8 bases; junction bases outside the gene matches: 4. This CDR3 contains 13 residues. Germline V gives CDR1 SGDLS, CDR2 YYNGEE. The CDR3 sequence: CASSSRTGGGYTF. CDR3 in DNA: TGTGCCAGCAGCTCCCGGACAGGGGGCGGCTACACCTTC.

J is TRBJ1-3 and V is TRBV5-6; 8 nucleotides agree with TRBD1. This CDR3 has 14 amino acids. The V and J ends lost 3 bases and 2 bases, in that order; junction bases with no gene match: 1. Germline V CDR1 and CDR2: SGHDT, YYEEEE. CDR3 in DNA: TGTGCCAGCAGCTGGACAGGGACTGGAAACACCATATATTTT. Translating it yields CASSWTGTGNTIYF.

This chain uses TRBV10-1 with TRBJ1-6; 12 bases agree with TRBD1. The CDR3 covers 23 residues. V lost 0 bases and J lost 6; bases outside the gene matches: 21. The germline V gene has CDR1 WNHNN and CDR2 SYGVQD (reference sequence). The CDR3 DNA follows: TGCGCCAGCAGTGAGTCAGCGCGGGATAGGGGACAGGGGGCTCCGACAACTAATTCACCCCTCCACTTT. It is translated as CASSESARDRGQGAPTTNSPLHF.

This chain links TRBV7-9 with TRBJ1-2; no reliable D call. This CDR3 has 16 amino acids. The V gene's germline CDR1 is SEHNR and CDR2 FQNEAQ (reference sequence). With 3 bases removed from V and 1 base from J, the gap between germline ends came to 15 bases. CDR3 protein: CASSFRSGPRNYGYTF. The CDR3 region has the DNA TGTGCCAGCAGCTTCCGTAGCGGGCCCCGTAACTATGGCTACACCTTC.

The rearrangement uses TRBV19 and TRBJ2-7; tentative D call: TRBD1 (6 bases). Per germline, CDR1 LNHDA and CDR2 SQIVND (reference sequence). The CDR3 spans 14 residues. Trimming removed 5 bases from V and 2 bases from J, with 13 bases in between. DNA for the CDR3: TGTGCCAGTAGTCCAGGGGTTCAAACCTACGAGCAGTACTTC. Translation: CASSPGVQTYEQYF.

The sample holds a few counts of this clone. This sequence joins TRBV6-6 and TRBJ1-2; the D gene is possibly TRBD1 (6 bases). Looked up from germline, CDR1 is MNHNY and CDR2 is SVGAGI (reference sequence). There are 17 residues in the CDR3. Trimming stripped 5 bases from V and 5 bases from J, with 24 bases between. The CDR3 protein is CASSPSPTGFDKYGYTF. CDR3 coding DNA: TGTGCCAGCAGTCCGAGCCCTACAGGGTTCGACAAGTATGGCTACACCTTC.

The chain is built from TRBV28 and TRBJ1-1; D ambiguous. The V gene's germline CDR1 is MDHEN and CDR2 SYDVKM. The CDR3 is 13 residues long. Trimming left V 7 bases short and J 5 bases short, with 14 bases between. This CDR3 is CASTLLRDTEAFF. Written as DNA, the CDR3 is TGTGCCAGCACACTATTGCGCGATACTGAAGCTTTCTTT. The variable domain in full, with the rest retrieved from reference TRBV28 and TRBJ1-1, is DVKVTQSSRYLVKRTGEKVFLECVQDMDHENMFWYRQDPGLGLRLIYFSYDVKMKEKGDIPEGYSVSREKKERFSLILESASTNQTSMYLCASTLLRDTEAFFGQGTRLTVV.

The rearrangement links TRBV9 to TRBJ1-2; D call uncertain. Trimming pared 4 bases from V and 7 bases from J, leaving 14 bases between. The CDR3 length is 13 residues. The germline CDR1 and CDR2 sequences are SGDLS and YYNGEE. CDR3 sequence (DNA): TGTGCCAGCAGCCCTACGTATGGAGGTGGCTACACCTTC. It translates to CASSPTYGGGYTF.

The chain joins TRBV5-5 to TRBJ2-1; 7 bases match TRBD2. The germline gives CDR1 SGHKS, CDR2 YYEKEE (reference sequence). This CDR3 region has 14 residues. The junction had 3 bases not matched to a gene; V was cut back by 6 bases and J by 0 bases. CDR3 sequence: CASNRDYSYNEQFF. The CDR3 region has the DNA TGTGCCAGCAACCGGGACTACTCCTACAATGAGCAGTTCTTC.

The chain is built from TRBV6-5 and TRBJ1-5; the D is unclear. Trimming took 6 bases from V and 1 from J, leaving 7 bases between them. From germline, CDR1 is MNHEY and CDR2 SVGAGI. The CDR3 extends over 13 amino acids. CDR3 region: CASRDFSNQPQHF. The CDR3 DNA sequence: TGTGCCAGCAGGGACTTCAGCAATCAGCCCCAGCATTTT.

V and J are TRBV12-5 and TRBJ1-5; perhaps TRBD1 as D (6 bases). The V and J ends lost 4 bases and 2 bases respectively, with 12 bases between them. This CDR3 contains 15 residues. Germline CDR1 is LGHNT and CDR2 is FRNRAP. CDR3 amino acids: CASGSGRGGNQPQHF. Written as DNA, the CDR3 is TGTGCTAGTGGTTCCGGCAGGGGAGGCAATCAGCCCCAGCATTTT.

The CDR3 sequence is CASSLARGGEQFF. The CDR3 DNA is TGTGCCAGCAGCTTGGCCAGGGGTGGTGAGCAGTTCTTC. V usage is TRBV7-3 and J usage is TRBJ2-1; the D gene is possibly TRBD1 (6 bases). The CDR3 loop spans 13 amino acids. The V gene lost 3 bases and the J gene lost 9 bases, with 12 bases spanning the gap. Germline CDR1 and CDR2: SGHTA and FQGTGA.

V gene TRBV6-4 combines with J gene TRBJ2-7; 10 positions agree with TRBD1. Germline V gene lookup returns CDR1 MRHNA and CDR2 SNTAGT. The junction had 7 bases not matched to a gene; V was cut back by 4 bases and J by 4 bases. The CDR3 totals 15 residues. CDR3 coding DNA: TGTGCCAGCAGTGTGGTGAGACAGGGGGCTTACGAGCAGTACTTC. It codes for CASSVVRQGAYEQYF.

Written as DNA, the CDR3 is TGTGCCAGCAGCCAAAGCGGGGGGTCCTACGAGCAGTACTTC. Its protein is CASSQSGGSYEQYF. The rearrangement uses TRBV9 and TRBJ2-7; 9 bases fit TRBD2. CDR1 and CDR2 from the germline V gene are SGDLS and YYNGEE. V shed 4 bases and J 1 base; nucleotides not matched to a gene: 3. The CDR3 covers 14 residues.

V gene TRBV6-2 or TRBV6-3 combines with J gene TRBJ2-3; D is perhaps TRBD1 (7 bases). Trimming removed 2 bases at V and 2 bases at J, with 11 bases between. CDR1 and CDR2 (germline): MNHEY, SVGEGT. The CDR3 runs 15 residues. The CDR3 loop is CASSYGGTDTDTQYF. The CDR3 DNA follows: TGTGCCAGCAGTTACGGGGGGACAGACACAGATACGCAGTATTTT.